A selection of T cell receptor beta chains follows, all from one sample in a study of T cells in Graves' hyperthyroidism and ophthalmopathy. TCRdb reprocessed the multiplex PCR reads with MiXCR, giving one entry per CDR3 protein. Altogether around 300,000 distinct CDR3 sequences are present, over 20% being singletons, with the ten largest covering roughly 60%. Sequencing was carried out using blood. The origin of the receptors is a man aged 25-40 years with Graves' ophthalmopathy. CDR3s include the opening cysteine and the closing phenylalanine or tryptophan. A D gene is named only where the DNA matches it firmly. Not all rows give a size; the values are once, few, many and, for expanded clones, a class.

V	J	size	D	DNA	CDR3
TRBV5-1	TRBJ2-2	few	TRBD1	TGCGCCAGCAGCCCCGGGACAGGGGACACCGGGGAGCTGTTTTTT	CASSPGTGDTGELFF
TRBV2	TRBJ1-2	.	TRBD1	TGTGCCAGCAGGGTAGGGGGCCTGGGCTATGGCTACACCTTC	CASRVGGLGYGYTF
TRBV18	TRBJ2-3	many	.	TGTGCCAGCTCACCACCAATCCGGACCGATACGCAGTATTTT	CASSPPIRTDTQYF
TRBV12-3/TRBV12-4	TRBJ2-1	few	.	TGTGCCAGCAGTTTAGGGCAGGGTTGGTTGGAGCAGTTCTTC	CASSLGQGWLEQFF
TRBV28	TRBJ2-1	.	TRBD2	TGTGCCAGCACCCCTCTCGAAGTTAGCGGGAGTCTCAACAATGAGCAGTTCTTC	CASTPLEVSGSLNNEQFF
TRBV30	TRBJ1-4	many	.	TGTGCCTGGAGTGGTGGGACTTATACTGAAAAACTGTTTTTT	CAWSGGTYTEKLFF
TRBV30	TRBJ1-2	few	.	TGTGCCTGGAGTGTATTTAGTACAGAAGGCTACACCTTC	CAWSVFSTEGYTF
TRBV29-1	TRBJ2-3	few	TRBD2	TGCAGCGTTTTGGGCGGGAGAGGTAGCACAGATACGCAGTATTTT	CSVLGGRGSTDTQYF
TRBV30	TRBJ1-1	few	.	TGTGCCTGGAGAACGGGGCTTAGGGGGATGAACACTGAAGCTTTCTTT	CAWRTGLRGMNTEAFF
TRBV10-3	TRBJ2-5	.	.	TGTGCCATTTGGAGTGGCAAAGAGACCCAGTACTTC	CAIWSGKETQYF
TRBV30	TRBJ1-5	many	TRBD1	TGTGCCTGGGGAAGGACAGGGGGCAATCAGCCCCAGCATTTT	CAWGRTGGNQPQHF
TRBV11-2	TRBJ2-6	.	.	TGTGCCAGCAGTCCATCCGGGTCTGGGGCCAACGTCCTGACTTTC	CASSPSGSGANVLTF
TRBV5-6	TRBJ2-2	.	.	TGTGCCAGCAGCTGGGCAGGGACGCTACGACTTGGGGGGGAGCTGTTTTTT	CASSWAGTLRLGGELFF
TRBV6-1	TRBJ1-3	.	.	TGTGCCAGCAGATACCCCCCAGGGAGCTCTGGAAACACCATATATTTT	CASRYPPGSSGNTIYF
TRBV28	TRBJ1-1	many	.	TGTGCCAGCAGTTTTCCCGCCTGGTCCGGAGAAACTGAAGCTTTCTTT	CASSFPAWSGETEAFF
TRBV24-1	TRBJ2-5	.	.	TGTGCCACCAGTGATTTGGACTCAAACCAAGAGACCCAGTACTTC	CATSDLDSNQETQYF
TRBV11-3	TRBJ2-1	many	TRBD2	TGTGCCAGCAGGAATAGCGGGAGAGGATCTGAGCAGTTCTTC	CASRNSGRGSEQFF
TRBV28	TRBJ2-5	.	.	TGTGCCAGCAGTTTAGGGGCTAGCCTAGAGACCCAGTACTTC	CASSLGASLETQYF
TRBV29-1	TRBJ2-7	few	TRBD2	TGCAGCGTTGTACTCGCGGGAGACTACGAGCAGTACTTC	CSVVLAGDYEQYF
TRBV6-1	TRBJ2-1	.	.	TGTGCCAGCACCTACCTGGGGCCGGTTGGCGATGAGCAGTTCTTC	CASTYLGPVGDEQFF
TRBV6-1	TRBJ2-7	.	.	TGTGCCACTCGGACTACAGGGCTTTCTGCCTACGAGCAGTACTTC	CATRTTGLSAYEQYF
TRBV27	TRBJ2-7	.	TRBD1	TGTGCCAGCAGTTTAAGAGGGGGCGTAGGCTATATCTACGAGCAGTACTTC	CASSLRGGVGYIYEQYF
TRBV29-1	TRBJ1-2	few	.	TGCAGCGTCGAACAGGGAAACTATGGCTACACCTTC	CSVEQGNYGYTF
TRBV11-3	TRBJ1-6	many	.	TGTGCCAGCAGCCACGACTCTGGCCTCCACTTT	CASSHDSGLHF